This entry lists 15 T cell receptor beta chains sequenced from one sample in a study of T-cell memory formation after mild COVID-19. TCRdb called the 5' RACE reads again in MiXCR, with one record for every CDR3 protein. Of under 110,000 distinct CDR3 sequences listed, 17% are singletons. Source material: PBMCs or a T cell subset sorted from them (not recorded which). These receptor sequences come from an adult woman who had mild COVID-19 (a few samples of this study predate the infection). Cell type and time point are not known.

The chain uses TRBV20-1 and TRBJ1-2; D gene uncertain. This CDR3 has 14 amino acids. Trimming cost V 0 bases and J 8 bases, with 16 bases left between them. The V gene's germline CDR1 is DFQATT and CDR2 SNEGSKA (reference sequence). CDR3 in amino acids: CSARDESHPSGYTF. The CDR3 nucleotides are TGCAGTGCTAGAGATGAGTCCCACCCGTCGGGCTACACCTTC.

This clonotype showed up just a few times. The rearrangement uses TRBV7-8 and TRBJ2-2; 8 positions agree with TRBD2. Per the germline V gene, CDR1 is SGHVS and CDR2 is FQNEAQ. This CDR3 has 17 residues. V shed 5 bases and J 6 bases; nucleotides not matched to a gene: 14. Here the CDR3 reads CASSDMLGGLAPGELFF. In DNA, the CDR3 is TGTGCCAGCAGCGACATGTTGGGAGGACTAGCACCCGGGGAGCTGTTTTTT. Combining the CDR3 with reference TRBV7-8 and TRBJ2-2 gives the whole variable domain GAGVSQSPRYKVAKRGQDVALRCDPISGHVSLFWYQQALGQGPEFLTYFQNEAQLDKSGLPSDRFFAERPEGSVSTLKIQRTQQEDSAVYLCASSDMLGGLAPGELFFGEGSRLTVL.

This chain joins TRBV12-3 or TRBV12-4 and TRBJ2-1, with D hard to call. V was cut by 5 bases and J by 1 base, with 9 bases left in between. The CDR3 loop spans 14 amino acids. The CDR3 DNA follows: TGTGCCAGCAGTCTCGGTAGGTCCTACAATGAGCAGTTCTTC. It encodes CASSLGRSYNEQFF.

Written as DNA, the CDR3 is TGTGCCAGCAGTTTCGGCAGCCCCCAGGCCGAGCAGTACTTC. It specifies CASSFGSPQAEQYF. J is TRBJ2-7 and V is TRBV27; D not certain. This CDR3 has 14 amino acids. Germline CDR1 is MNHEY and CDR2 is SMNVEV (reference sequence). The V end lost 3 bases, the J end lost 6 bases, and 15 bases lay between the germline ends.

The chain combines TRBV12-3 or TRBV12-4 with TRBJ2-1, with TRBD2 identical over 7 bases. This CDR3 spans 14 amino acids. V lost 7 bases, J lost 7 bases, and 10 bases stayed unmatched. CDR3 loop: CASTISGSRNEQFF. The DNA for the CDR3 is TGTGCCAGCACTATTAGCGGGTCTCGGAATGAGCAGTTCTTC.

The chain carries TRBV4-2 and TRBJ1-1; 9 bases are shared with TRBD1. Per germline, CDR1 LGHNA and CDR2 YNFKEQ. V was pared by 2 bases and J by 1 base, with 2 bases of the junction left unmatched. This CDR3 spans 15 amino acids. For the CDR3, the DNA is TGTGCCAGCAGCCAACCGGGACAGGGGAACACTGAAGCTTTCTTT. Amino acids: CASSQPGQGNTEAFF.

The chain combines TRBV11-2 with TRBJ2-7, with a tentative D call TRBD2 (6 bases). CDR1 and CDR2 from the germline V gene are SGHAT and FQNNGV. The ends were cut back, 5 bases at V and 3 bases at J, with 11 bases in the middle. The CDR3 runs 13 residues. The CDR3 is CASSATGGYEQYF. The CDR3 nucleotides are TGTGCCAGCAGCGCCACCGGGGGCTACGAGCAGTACTTC.

This clonotype was seen a few times. The chain links TRBV29-1 to TRBJ2-1; 7 bases match TRBD2. Germline V gene sequence: CDR1 SQVTM, CDR2 ANQGSEA. V shed 5 bases, J shed 7 bases, and the junction held 8 bases outside the gene matches. This CDR3 region has 13 residues. The CDR3 nucleotides read TGCAGCGTTCATTCAGCGGGGCGGAATGAGCAGTTCTTC. It translates to CSVHSAGRNEQFF.

The V call is TRBV20-1, the J call TRBJ2-7; tentative D call: TRBD2 (6 bases). The CDR3 runs 19 residues. Looked up from germline, CDR1 is DFQATT and CDR2 is SNEGSKA (reference sequence). Trimming removed 2 bases at V and 0 bases at J, with 26 bases between. CDR3 loop: CSARLYGIAATYNSYEQYF. For the CDR3, the DNA is TGCAGTGCTAGATTGTATGGGATAGCGGCTACCTATAACTCCTACGAGCAGTACTTC.

This chain connects TRBV29-1 to TRBJ2-7, with D perhaps matching TRBD2 (7 bases). The CDR3 has 13 residues. V lost 6 bases and J 0 bases, leaving 12 bases between the germline ends. CDR1 is SQVTM and CDR2 is ANQGSEA in the germline V gene. In DNA, the CDR3 is TGCAGCGTCCTAGCGGACAGCTCCTACGAGCAGTACTTC. It yields the protein CSVLADSSYEQYF.

Concerning this clonotype itself: With a much larger clone just one base away, this may be a read error. The V call is TRBV15, the J call TRBJ2-3; 11 bases fit TRBD2. This CDR3 spans 17 amino acids. CDR1 and CDR2 (germline): LNHNV, YYDKDF (reference sequence). With V trimmed by 0 bases and J by 5 bases, 7 bases remained unmatched. CDR3 protein: CATSRDQHGLAGDTQYF. The CDR3 nucleotides are TGTGCCACCAGCAGAGACCAACATGGACTAGCGGGAGATACGCAGTATTTT.

This clonotype has at least ten counts. V gene TRBV11-2 combines with J gene TRBJ2-1; the match to TRBD2 covers 10 bases. With 5 bases clipped from V and 4 bases from J, the junction kept 5 bases outside the gene matches. Looked up from germline, CDR1 is SGHAT and CDR2 is FQNNGV. The length of the CDR3 is 15 residues. The CDR3 DNA reads as TGTGCCAGCAGCCAGACTAGCGGGCCGTACAATGAGCAGTTCTTC. It codes for CASSQTSGPYNEQFF.

This sequence joins TRBV6-4 and TRBJ2-1; tentatively, D is TRBD1 (5 bases). This CDR3 has 13 residues. Trimming left V 4 bases short and J 6 bases short, with 10 bases between. Germline V gives CDR1 MRHNA, CDR2 SNTAGT. DNA of the CDR3: TGTGCCAGCAGTGCCAGGGATGGCAATGAGCAGTTCTTC. This sequence encodes CASSARDGNEQFF.

The gene calls are TRBV25-1 and TRBJ2-1; D is unresolved. Germline loops: CDR1 MGHDK, CDR2 SYGVNS. The V gene lost 8 bases and the J gene lost 7 bases, with 9 bases spanning the gap. CDR3 length: 11 amino acids. The CDR3 region has the DNA TGTGCCAGCGGGTGGGCAAATGAGCAGTTCTTC. Translation gives CASGWANEQFF.

The chain carries TRBV5-6 and TRBJ1-5, with a possible D match to TRBD1 (5 bases). The germline CDR1 and CDR2 sequences are SGHDT and YYEEEE. The V end lost 2 bases, the J end lost 3 bases, and 9 bases lay between the germline ends. CDR3 length: 14 amino acids. This CDR3 is CASSLRGNNQPQHF. In nucleotides, the CDR3 is TGTGCCAGCAGCTTACGGGGGAACAATCAGCCCCAGCATTTT.